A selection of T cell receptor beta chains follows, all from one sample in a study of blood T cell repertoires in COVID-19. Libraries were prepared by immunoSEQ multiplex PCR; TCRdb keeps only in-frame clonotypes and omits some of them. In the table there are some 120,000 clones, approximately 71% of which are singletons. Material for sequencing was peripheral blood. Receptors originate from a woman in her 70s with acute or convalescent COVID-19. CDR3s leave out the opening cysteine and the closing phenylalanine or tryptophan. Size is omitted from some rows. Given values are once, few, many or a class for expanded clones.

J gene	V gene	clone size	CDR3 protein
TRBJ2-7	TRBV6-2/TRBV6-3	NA	ASSYSRAGGADEQY
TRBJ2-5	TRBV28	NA	ASRAGGQETQY
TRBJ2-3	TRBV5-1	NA	ASHIGDRTSETTQY
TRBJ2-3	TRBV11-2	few	ASSPGTDTQY
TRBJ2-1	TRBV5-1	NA	ASRRQGAYNEQF
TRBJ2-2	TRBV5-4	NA	ASSFKGQGNTGELF
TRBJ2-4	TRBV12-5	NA	ASGLAGNSAIQY
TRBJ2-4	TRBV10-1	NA	ASSEGAQGNIQY
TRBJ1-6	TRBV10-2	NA	ASSGPSHGQGVERSPLH
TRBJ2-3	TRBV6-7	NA	ASSYADRGADTQY
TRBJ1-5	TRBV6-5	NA	ASSLSTGQPQH
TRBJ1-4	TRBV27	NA	ASSFHQTGIGEKLF
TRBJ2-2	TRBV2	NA	ASSANRMNTGELF
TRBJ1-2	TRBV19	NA	ASSPRQDGYT
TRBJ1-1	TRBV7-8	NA	ASSRQGGTEAF
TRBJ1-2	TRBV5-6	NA	ASSLEGVGYT
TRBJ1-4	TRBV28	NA	ASNGQGARVF
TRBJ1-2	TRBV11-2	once	ASSLEVEGYT
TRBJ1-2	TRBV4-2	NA	ASSHGQGTNYGYT
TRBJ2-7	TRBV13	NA	ASSSQRLEQY
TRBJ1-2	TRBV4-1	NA	ASSQPRGQGGGYT
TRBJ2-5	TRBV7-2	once	ASSLAGQGLQETQY
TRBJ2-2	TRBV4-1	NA	ASSQEISGELF
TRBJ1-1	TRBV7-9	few	ASSSPGTGVPEAF
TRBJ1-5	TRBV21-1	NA	ASSNRARVDHQPQH
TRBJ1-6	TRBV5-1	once	ASSLGRLPNSPLH
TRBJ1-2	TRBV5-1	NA	ASSRDWERGYT
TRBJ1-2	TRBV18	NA	ASSPSEGSLRGYT
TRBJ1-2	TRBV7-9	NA	ASSLGQGINDGYT
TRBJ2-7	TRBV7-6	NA	ASSLAISGLAEQY
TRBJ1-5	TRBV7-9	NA	ASSLGRGNQPQH
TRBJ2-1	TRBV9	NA	ASSVDPGYEQF
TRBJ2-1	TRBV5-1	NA	ASSPGLALDEQF
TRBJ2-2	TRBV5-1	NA	ASRSNAGETGELF
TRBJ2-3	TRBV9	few	ASSVRPVEGTQY
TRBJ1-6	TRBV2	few	ASHGQGVARNSPLH
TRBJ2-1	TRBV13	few	ASTRWGVNYNEQF
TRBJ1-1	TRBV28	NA	ASEVNTEAF
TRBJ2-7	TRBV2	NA	ASRYLAGASRGEQY
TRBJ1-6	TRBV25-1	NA	ASSELSRNSPLH
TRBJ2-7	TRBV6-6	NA	ASGKERASYEQY
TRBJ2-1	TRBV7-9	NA	ASSLVGLSSYNEQF
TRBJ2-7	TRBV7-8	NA	ASSFGTEAYEQY
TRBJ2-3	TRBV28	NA	ASSFSSAAGAEY
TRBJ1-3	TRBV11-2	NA	ASSPTGEKDRYTIY
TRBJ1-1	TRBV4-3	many	ASSQDPRPGTVHTEAF
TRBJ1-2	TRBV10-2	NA	ASSESTGYGYT
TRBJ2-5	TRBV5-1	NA	ASYRTSGIQETQY
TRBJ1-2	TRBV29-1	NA	SVEDRGNYGYT
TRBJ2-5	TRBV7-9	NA	ASSSRRPEETQY
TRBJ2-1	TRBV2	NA	ASSARTSGGAEQF
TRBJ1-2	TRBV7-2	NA	ASSLAVTATADYGYT
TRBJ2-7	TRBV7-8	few	ASSSLSGYEQY